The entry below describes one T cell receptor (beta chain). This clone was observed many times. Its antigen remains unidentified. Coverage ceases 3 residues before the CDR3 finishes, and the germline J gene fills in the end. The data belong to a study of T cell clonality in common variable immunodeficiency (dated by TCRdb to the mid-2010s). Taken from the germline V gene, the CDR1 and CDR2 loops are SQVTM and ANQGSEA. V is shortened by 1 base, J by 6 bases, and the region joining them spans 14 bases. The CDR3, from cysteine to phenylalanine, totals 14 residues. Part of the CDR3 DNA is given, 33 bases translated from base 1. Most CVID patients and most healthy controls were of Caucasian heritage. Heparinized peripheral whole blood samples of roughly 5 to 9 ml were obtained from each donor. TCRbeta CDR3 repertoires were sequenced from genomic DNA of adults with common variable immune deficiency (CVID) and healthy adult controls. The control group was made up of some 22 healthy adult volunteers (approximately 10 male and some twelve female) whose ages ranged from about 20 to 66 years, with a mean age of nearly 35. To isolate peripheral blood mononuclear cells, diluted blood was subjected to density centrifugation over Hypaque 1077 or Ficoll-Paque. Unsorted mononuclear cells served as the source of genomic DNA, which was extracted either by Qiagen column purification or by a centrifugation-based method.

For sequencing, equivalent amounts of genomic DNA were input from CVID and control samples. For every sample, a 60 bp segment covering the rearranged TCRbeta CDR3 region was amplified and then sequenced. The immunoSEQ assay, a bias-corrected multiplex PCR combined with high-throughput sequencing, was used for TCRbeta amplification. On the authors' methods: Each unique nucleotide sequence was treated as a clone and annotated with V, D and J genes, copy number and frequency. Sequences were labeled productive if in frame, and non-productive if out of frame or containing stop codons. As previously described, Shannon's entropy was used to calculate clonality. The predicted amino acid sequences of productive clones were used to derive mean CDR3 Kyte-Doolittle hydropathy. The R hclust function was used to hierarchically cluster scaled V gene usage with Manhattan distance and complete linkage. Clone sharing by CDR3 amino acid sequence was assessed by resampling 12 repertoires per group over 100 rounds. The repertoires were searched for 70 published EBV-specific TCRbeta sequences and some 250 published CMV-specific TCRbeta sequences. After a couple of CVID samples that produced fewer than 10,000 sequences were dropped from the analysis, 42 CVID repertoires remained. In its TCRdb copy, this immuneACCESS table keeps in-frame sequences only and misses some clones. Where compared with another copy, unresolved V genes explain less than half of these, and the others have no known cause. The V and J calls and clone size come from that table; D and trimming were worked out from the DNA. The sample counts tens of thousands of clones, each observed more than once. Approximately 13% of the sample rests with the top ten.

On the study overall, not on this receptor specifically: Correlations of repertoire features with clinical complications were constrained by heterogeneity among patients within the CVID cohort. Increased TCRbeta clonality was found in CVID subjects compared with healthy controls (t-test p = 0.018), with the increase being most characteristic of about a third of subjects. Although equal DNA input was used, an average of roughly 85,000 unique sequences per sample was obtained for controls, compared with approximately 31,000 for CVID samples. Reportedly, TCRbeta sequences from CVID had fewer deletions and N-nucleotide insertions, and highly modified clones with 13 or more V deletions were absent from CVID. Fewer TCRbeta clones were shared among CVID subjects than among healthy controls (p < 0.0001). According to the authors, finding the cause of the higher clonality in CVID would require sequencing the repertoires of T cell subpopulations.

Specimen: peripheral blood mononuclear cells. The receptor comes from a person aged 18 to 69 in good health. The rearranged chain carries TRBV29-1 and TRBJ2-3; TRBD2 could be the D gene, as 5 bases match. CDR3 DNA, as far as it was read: TGCAGCGTTGAAGGCCCGTCTAGCTTGGATACG. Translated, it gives CSVEGPSSLDT. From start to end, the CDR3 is CSVEGPSSLDTQYF.